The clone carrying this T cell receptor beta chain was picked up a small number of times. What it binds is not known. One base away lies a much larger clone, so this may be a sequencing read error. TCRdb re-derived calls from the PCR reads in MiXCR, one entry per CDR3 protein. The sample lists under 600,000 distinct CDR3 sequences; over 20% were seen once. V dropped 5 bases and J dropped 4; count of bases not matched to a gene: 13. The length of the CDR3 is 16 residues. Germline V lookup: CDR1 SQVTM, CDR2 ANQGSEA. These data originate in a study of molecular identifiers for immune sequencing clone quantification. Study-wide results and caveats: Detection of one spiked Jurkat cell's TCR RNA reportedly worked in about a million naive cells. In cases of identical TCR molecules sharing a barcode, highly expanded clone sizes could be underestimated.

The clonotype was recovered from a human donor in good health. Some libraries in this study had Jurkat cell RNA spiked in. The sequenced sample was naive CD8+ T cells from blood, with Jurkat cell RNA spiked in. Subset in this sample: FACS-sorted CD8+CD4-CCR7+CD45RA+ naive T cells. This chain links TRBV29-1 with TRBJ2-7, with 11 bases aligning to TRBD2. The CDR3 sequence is CSVMGLAGGRRYEQYF. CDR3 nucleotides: TGCAGCGTTATGGGTCTAGCGGGAGGAAGGAGGTACGAGCAGTACTTC.